This T cell receptor beta chain was recovered during a study of regulatory T cells in long-lasting Graves disease. Study-wide results and limits: Sharing of public clonotypes was greater in persistent patients (under 3,000) than in new patients (roughly 880).

Building the TCR beta libraries relied on iRepertoire HTBI primers, and CDR3 regions underwent Arm-PCR. TCRdb ran MiXCR on the multiplex PCR reads and lists one entry per CDR3 protein. The repertoire consists of more than 400,000 distinct CDR3 sequences, with 15% to 20% occurring once and the leading ten covering approximately 12%. With respect to this clonotype: Its target is unknown. A read error may explain this, as a much larger clone is one base away. The conserved final phenylalanine or tryptophan is absent from the CDR3, which likely points to a read error.

Time point noted: newly diagnosed GD, antithyroid drugs for less than 3 months. PBMCs were the source of the RNA used for TCR sequencing. The germline CDR1 and CDR2 sequences are DFQATT and SNEGSKA (reference sequence). CDR3 length: 14 residues. These data were also filed under a second study, of T cells in Graves' hyperthyroidism and ophthalmopathy.

The chain employs TRBV20-1 and TRBJ2-3; D could derive from TRBD1 or TRBD2 (5 bases each). This clonotype originated in a man aged 40-55 years with Graves disease. The input for sequencing was peripheral blood mononuclear cells (PBMCs), taken at new diagnosis, from a patient treated with antithyroid drugs. In nucleotides, the CDR3 is TGCAGTGCTGGAGACTCCGGGGCCACAGATACGCAGTATATT. It specifies CSAGDSGATDTQYI.